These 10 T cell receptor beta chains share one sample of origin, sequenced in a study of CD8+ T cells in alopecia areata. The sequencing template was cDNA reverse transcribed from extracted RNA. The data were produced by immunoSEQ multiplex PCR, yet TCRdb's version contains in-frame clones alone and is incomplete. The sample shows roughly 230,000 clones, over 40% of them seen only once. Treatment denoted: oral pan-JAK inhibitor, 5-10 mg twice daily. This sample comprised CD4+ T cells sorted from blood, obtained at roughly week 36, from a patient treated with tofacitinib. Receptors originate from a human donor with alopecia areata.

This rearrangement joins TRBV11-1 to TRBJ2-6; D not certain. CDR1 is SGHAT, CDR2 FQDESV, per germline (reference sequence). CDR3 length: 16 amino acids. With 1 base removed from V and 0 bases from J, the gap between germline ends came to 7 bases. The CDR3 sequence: CASSLGAFSGANVLTF. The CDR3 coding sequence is TGTGCCAGCAGCTTAGGGGCCTTCTCTGGGGCCAACGTCCTGACTTTC.

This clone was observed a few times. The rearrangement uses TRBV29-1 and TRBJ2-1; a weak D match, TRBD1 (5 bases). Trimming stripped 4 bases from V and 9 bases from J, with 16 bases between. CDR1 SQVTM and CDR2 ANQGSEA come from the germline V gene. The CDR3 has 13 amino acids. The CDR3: CSVAQGWSFEQFF. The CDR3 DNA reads TGCAGCGTTGCGCAGGGATGGTCTTTTGAGCAGTTCTTC.

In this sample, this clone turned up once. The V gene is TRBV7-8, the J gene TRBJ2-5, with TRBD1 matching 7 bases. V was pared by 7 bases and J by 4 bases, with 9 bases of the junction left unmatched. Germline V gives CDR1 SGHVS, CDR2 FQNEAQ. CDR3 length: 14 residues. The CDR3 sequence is CASTSRGQGETQYF. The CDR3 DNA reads TGTGCCAGCACCTCGAGGGGGCAAGGAGAGACCCAGTACTTC.

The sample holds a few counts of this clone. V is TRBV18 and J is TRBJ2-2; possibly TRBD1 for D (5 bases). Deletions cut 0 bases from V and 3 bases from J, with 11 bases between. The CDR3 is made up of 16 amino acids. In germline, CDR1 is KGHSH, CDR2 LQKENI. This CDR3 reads CASSPPGQRDTGELFF. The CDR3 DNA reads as TGTGCCAGCTCACCACCGGGGCAGCGCGACACCGGGGAGCTGTTTTTT.

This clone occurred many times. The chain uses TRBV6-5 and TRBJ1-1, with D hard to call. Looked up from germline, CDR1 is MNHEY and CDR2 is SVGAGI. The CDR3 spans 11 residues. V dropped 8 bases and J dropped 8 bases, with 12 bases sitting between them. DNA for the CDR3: TGTGCCAGCTGGAGAAGTTCCGAAGCTTTCTTT. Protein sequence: CASWRSSEAFF.

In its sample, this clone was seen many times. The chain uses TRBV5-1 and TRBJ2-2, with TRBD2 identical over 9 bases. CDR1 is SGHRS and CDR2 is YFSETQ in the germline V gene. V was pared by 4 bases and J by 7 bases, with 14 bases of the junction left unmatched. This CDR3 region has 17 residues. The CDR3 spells CASSLTPSGKGGGELFF. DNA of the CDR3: TGCGCCAGCAGCCTAACACCTAGCGGGAAAGGAGGCGGGGAGCTGTTTTTT.

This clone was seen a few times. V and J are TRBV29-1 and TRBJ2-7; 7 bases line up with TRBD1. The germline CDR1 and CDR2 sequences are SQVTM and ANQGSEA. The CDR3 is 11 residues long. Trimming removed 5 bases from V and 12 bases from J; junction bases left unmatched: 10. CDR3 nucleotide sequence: TGCAGCGTTATGACAGGGAAAGGGTTGTACTTC. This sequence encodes CSVMTGKGLYF.

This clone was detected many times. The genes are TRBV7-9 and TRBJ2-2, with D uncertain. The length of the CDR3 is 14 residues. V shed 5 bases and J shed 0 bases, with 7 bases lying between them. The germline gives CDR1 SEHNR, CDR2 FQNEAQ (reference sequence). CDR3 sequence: CASSHIANTGELFF. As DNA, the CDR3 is TGTGCCAGCAGCCATATCGCGAACACCGGGGAGCTGTTTTTT.

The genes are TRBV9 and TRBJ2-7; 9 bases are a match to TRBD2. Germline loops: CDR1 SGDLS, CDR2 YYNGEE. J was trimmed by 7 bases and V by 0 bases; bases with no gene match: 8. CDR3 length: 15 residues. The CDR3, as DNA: TGTGCCAGCAGCGTAGATGCGGGAGGGCCAAGGGAGCAGTACTTC. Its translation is CASSVDAGGPREQYF.

CDR3 sequence reads: CASSLLAGGYNEQFF. The CDR3 coding sequence is TGTGCCAGCAGCCTACTAGCGGGAGGTTACAATGAGCAGTTCTTC. The gene calls are TRBV7-3 and TRBJ2-1, with 12 bases matching TRBD2. CDR1 is SGHTA, CDR2 FQGTGA, per germline. The CDR3 loop spans 15 amino acids. J was trimmed by 4 bases and V by 5 bases; bases with no gene match: 3. The complete variable domain, with remaining parts taken from reference TRBV7-3 and TRBJ2-1, reads GAGVSQTPSNKVTEKGKYVELRCDPISGHTALYWYRQSLGQGPEFLIYFQGTGAADDSGLPNDRFFAVRPEGSVSTLKIQRTERGDSAVYLCASSLLAGGYNEQFFGPGTRLTVL.